This entry features one TCR beta chain sequence. A second PCR of 7 to 11 cycles used a sample-barcoded 5' primer and a J-beta primer mix. TCRdb recomputed calls from the 5' RACE reads with MiXCR, one row per CDR3 protein. The data show about 1.6 million distinct CDR3 sequences, about 35% seen once. These data belong to a study of blood T cells in healthy people across ages. This receptor was taken from a woman aged 25 to 39 in good health. Sequences were obtained from blood.

This CDR3 reads CASSYGTRNNYGYTF. The CDR3 DNA follows: TGTGCCAGCAGTTACGGGACACGGAATAACTATGGCTACACCTTC. This rearrangement joins TRBV6-6 to TRBJ1-2; D possibly corresponds to TRBD1 (6 bases). The CDR3 totals 15 residues. Germline V lookup: CDR1 MNHNY, CDR2 SVGAGI (reference sequence). Trimming took off 2 bases at V and 1 base at J, with 11 bases between the two ends.